This TCR beta chain comes out of a study of T-cell reconstitution after alpha-beta-depleted transplantation in children. Preparation of the TCRbeta library was carried out with unique molecular identifiers. TCRdb fed the PCR reads into MiXCR, producing one record per CDR3 protein. The data contain around 370,000 distinct CDR3 sequences, 10% of them singletons. The CDR3 sequence is 16 residues long. The J segment lost 9 bases and the V segment lost 7 bases, leaving 15 bases of the junction unmatched. Germline lookup yields CDR1 MNHEY and CDR2 SMNVEV (reference sequence). This specimen consisted of PBMCs from the stem cell graft donor, obtained from the stem cell graft. This sequence was found in a human donor who donated a stem cell graft to a child with acute lymphoblastic leukemia. The gene calls are TRBV27 and TRBJ2-1; 10 positions match TRBD2. DNA for the CDR3: TGTGCCAGCATGACCCTTGCGAGCGGGAGGGCGGTTGAGCAGTTCTTC. Translated, it gives CASMTLASGRAVEQFF.